Below, one TCR beta chain is given with its context. This record belongs to a study of blood T cell repertoires in COVID-19. At the level of the study: COVID-19 samples collected from the United States, Italy and Spain covered acute and convalescent phases.

The germline CDR1 and CDR2 sequences are SGHNT and YYREEE (reference sequence). Trimming stripped 3 bases from V and 1 base from J, with 17 bases between. The CDR3 spans 16 residues. Using immunoSEQ multiplex PCR, the repertoire was profiled, and TCRdb retains in-frame clones only, with some absent. The sample includes about 170,000 clones, roughly nine tenths seen only once; the top ten take around 3.3%. This receptor was identified in a man aged 70-80 years with acute or convalescent COVID-19. The chain links TRBV5-4 to TRBJ2-7; maybe TRBD1 (6 bases). Specimen: peripheral blood. This CDR3 is CASSYPGGEGSYEQYF. The CDR3 coding sequence is TGTGCCAGCAGCTACCCTGGGGGCGAGGGGTCCTACGAGCAGTACTTC.